The rows below give T cell receptor beta chains drawn from one sample of a study of T cell changes during pregnancy in multiple sclerosis. The repertoire was sequenced with immunoSEQ multiplex PCR; TCRdb's copy has only in-frame clones and lacks some. Of 65,000 to 95,000 clones listed, roughly 90% were seen once; the top ten hold 1.9%. The source was peripheral blood, collected before pregnancy. The receptors stem from a female donor with multiple sclerosis, enrolled in a pregnancy study. The CDR3 runs from the conserved cysteine through the conserved F or W. Fields, in order: D gene, J gene, V gene, CDR3 DNA, CDR3 protein. D genes are given only for firm matches.

.	TRBJ2-7	TRBV19	TGTGCCAGTAGTGCCCTACCTCTAGCTCGCGAGCAGTACTTC	CASSALPLAREQYF
.	TRBJ1-2	TRBV4-1	TGCGCCAGCAGCCAAGATGGGGGGAGGGCCTACGGCTACACCTTC	CASSQDGGRAYGYTF
.	TRBJ2-2	TRBV5-1	TGCGCCAGCAGCCTATCCTGGGCCACCGGGGAGCTGTTTTTT	CASSLSWATGELFF
.	TRBJ1-1	TRBV28	TGTGCCAGCAGTTTCCTCGCGATACGGGTTGACACTGAAGCTTTCTTT	CASSFLAIRVDTEAFF
TRBD1	TRBJ1-2	TRBV29-1	TGCAGCGTTGATGCCGGACAGGGGGCGAGCTTCTATGGCTACACCTTC	CSVDAGQGASFYGYTF
TRBD1	TRBJ1-4	TRBV7-2	TGTGCCAGCAGCTTTGCCGGCACAGGGGATGAAAAACTGTTTTTT	CASSFAGTGDEKLFF
.	TRBJ1-5	TRBV28	TGTGCCAGCTCATGGGGCAACAATCAGCCCCAGCATTTT	CASSWGNNQPQHF
TRBD1	TRBJ1-2	TRBV27	TGTGCCAGCAGTTTACTTCCAGGGGGCACCTATGGCTACACCTTC	CASSLLPGGTYGYTF
TRBD1	TRBJ1-1	TRBV5-1	TGCGCCAGCAGCCCAGGGACAGGGCTGATGAACACTGAAGCTTTCTTT	CASSPGTGLMNTEAFF
.	TRBJ1-4	TRBV7-9	TGTGCCAGCAGCTTAGGACGACAGACTGCAACTAATGAAAAACTGTTTTTT	CASSLGRQTATNEKLFF